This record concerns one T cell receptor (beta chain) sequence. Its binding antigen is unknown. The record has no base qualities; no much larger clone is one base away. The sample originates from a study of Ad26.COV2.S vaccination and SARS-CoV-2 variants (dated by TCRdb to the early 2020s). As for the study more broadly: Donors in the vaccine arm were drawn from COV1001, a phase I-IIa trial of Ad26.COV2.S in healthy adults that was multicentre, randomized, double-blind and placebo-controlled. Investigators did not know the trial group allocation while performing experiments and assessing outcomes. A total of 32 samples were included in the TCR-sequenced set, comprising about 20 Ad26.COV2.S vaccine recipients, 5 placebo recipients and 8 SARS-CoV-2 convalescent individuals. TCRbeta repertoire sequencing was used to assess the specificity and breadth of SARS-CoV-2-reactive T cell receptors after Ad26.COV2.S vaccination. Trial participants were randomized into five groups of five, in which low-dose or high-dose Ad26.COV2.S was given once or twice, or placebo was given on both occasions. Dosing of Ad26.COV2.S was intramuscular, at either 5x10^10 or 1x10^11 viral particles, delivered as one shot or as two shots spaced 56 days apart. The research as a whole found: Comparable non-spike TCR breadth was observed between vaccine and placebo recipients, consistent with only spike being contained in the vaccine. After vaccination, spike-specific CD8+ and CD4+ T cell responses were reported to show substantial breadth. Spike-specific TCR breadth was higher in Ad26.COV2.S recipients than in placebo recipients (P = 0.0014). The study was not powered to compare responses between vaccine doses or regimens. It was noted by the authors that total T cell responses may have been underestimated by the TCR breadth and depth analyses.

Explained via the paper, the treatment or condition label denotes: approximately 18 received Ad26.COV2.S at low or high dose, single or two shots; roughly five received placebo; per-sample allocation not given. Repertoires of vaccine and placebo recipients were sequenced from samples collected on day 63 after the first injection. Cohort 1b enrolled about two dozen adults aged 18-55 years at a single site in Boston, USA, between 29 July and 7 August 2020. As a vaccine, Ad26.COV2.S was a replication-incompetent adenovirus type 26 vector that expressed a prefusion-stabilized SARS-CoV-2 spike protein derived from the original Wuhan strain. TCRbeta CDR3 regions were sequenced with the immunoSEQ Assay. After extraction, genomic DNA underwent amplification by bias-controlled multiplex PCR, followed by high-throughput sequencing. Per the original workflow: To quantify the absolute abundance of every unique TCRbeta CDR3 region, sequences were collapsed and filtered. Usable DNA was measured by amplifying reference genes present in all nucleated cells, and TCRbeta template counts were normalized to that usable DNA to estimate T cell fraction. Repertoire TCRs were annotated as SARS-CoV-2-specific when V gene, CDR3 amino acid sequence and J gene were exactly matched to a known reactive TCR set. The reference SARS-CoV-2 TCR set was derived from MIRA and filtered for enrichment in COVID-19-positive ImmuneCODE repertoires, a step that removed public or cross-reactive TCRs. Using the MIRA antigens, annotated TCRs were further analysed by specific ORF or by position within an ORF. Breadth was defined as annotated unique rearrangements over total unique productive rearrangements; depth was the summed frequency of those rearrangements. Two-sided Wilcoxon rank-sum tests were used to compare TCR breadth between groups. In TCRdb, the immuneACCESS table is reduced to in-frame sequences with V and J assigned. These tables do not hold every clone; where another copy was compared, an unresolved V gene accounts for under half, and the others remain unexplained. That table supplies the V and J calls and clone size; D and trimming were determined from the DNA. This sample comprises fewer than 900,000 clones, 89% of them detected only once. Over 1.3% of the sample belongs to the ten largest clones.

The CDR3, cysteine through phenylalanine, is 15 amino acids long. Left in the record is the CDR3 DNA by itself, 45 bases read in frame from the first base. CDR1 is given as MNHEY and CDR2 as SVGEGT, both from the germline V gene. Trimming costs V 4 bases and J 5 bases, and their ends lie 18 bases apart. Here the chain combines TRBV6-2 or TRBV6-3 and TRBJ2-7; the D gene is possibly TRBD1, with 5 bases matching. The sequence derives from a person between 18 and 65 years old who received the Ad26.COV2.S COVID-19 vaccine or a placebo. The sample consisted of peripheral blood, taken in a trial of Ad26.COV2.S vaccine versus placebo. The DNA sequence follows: TGTGCCAGCAGTTCGGATCGGACACGGGTCCACGAGCAGTACTTC. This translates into CASSSDRTRVHEQYF.